This paragraph reports one T cell receptor beta chain. The CDR3 extends over 14 amino acids. Trimming stripped 4 bases from V and 6 bases from J, with 12 bases between. From germline, CDR1 is KGHDR and CDR2 SFDVKD. The sample is drawn from a study of blood T cells in healthy people across ages. The study drew donors from healthy Caucasian individuals in Russia aged roughly 6 to 90. The use of a sample-barcoded 5' primer and a J-beta primer mix characterized a second PCR of about 7 to 12 cycles. From the 5' RACE reads, TCRdb called clonotypes with MiXCR, one entry per CDR3 protein. Altogether about 1.4 million distinct CDR3 sequences are present, approximately 59% being singletons, with the ten largest covering 5.5% to 8%.

The sequenced material came from blood. The V call is TRBV24-1, the J call TRBJ2-1; D ambiguous. The TCR originated in a young man in good health. In DNA form, the CDR3 reads TGTGCCACCAGTGACCCGTCAACCATCAATGAGCAGTTCTTC. It encodes CATSDPSTINEQFF.